This T cell receptor (beta chain) was retrieved from a study of blood T cell repertoires in COVID-19. This clone was observed a single time. Profiling relied on immunoSEQ multiplex PCR, and the TCRdb table lists in-frame clones only, not all of them. The sample carries hundreds of thousands of clones, over 80% recorded once. Germline lookup yields CDR1 LNHDA and CDR2 SQIVND (reference sequence). This CDR3 is 13 amino acids long. Trimming left V 7 bases short and J 8 bases short, with 17 bases between. The sample comprised peripheral blood. The TCR was taken from a woman between 40 and 55 years old who had recovered from COVID-19. This sequence joins TRBV19 and TRBJ1-2, with no clear D. In nucleotides, the CDR3 is TGTGCCAGTACCAACAATTCATTCCGCGGCTACACCTTC. It encodes CASTNNSFRGYTF.